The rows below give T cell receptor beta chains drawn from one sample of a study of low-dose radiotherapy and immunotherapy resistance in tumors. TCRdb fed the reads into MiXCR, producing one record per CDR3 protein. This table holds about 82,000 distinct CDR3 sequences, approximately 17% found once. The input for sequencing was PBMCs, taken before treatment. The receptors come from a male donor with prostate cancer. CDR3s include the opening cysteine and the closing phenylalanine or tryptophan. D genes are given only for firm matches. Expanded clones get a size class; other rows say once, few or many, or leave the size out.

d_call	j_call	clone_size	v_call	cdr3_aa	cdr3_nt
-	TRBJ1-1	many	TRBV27	CASSSAVVSSFITEAFF	TGTGCCAGCAGTTCAGCGGTGGTTTCTTCTTTTATCACTGAAGCTTTCTTT
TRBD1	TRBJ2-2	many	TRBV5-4	CASSGRTGGVNTGELFF	TGTGCCAGCAGCGGACGGACAGGGGGCGTGAACACCGGGGAGCTGTTTTTT
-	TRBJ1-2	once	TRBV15	CATSNKQGACAYGYTF	TGTGCCACCAGCAACAAACAGGGAGCGTGTGCCTATGGCTACACCTTC
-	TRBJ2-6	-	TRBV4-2	CASSQGGFPSSGANVLTF	TGTGCCAGCAGCCAAGGGGGGTTCCCCTCCTCTGGGGCCAACGTCCTGACTTTC
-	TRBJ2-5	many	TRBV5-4	CAGRRGPQETQYF	TGTGCCGGGAGGAGGGGGCCGCAAGAGACCCAGTACTTC
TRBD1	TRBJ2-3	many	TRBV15	CATSRKTGADPSTDTQYF	TGTGCCACCAGCAGGAAGACAGGGGCCGATCCTAGCACAGATACGCAGTATTTT
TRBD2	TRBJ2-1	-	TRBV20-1	CRGLAGVEQFF	TGCAGGGGGCTAGCGGGAGTTGAGCAGTTCTTC
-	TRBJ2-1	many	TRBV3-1	CASSQDFQAYNEQFF	TGTGCCAGCAGCCAAGATTTCCAAGCGTACAATGAGCAGTTCTTC
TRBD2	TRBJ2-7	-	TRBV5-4	CASSLKLAGGEQYF	TGTGCCAGCAGCTTGAAACTAGCGGGCGGCGAGCAGTACTTC
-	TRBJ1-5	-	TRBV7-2	CASSFDRNQPQHF	TGTGCCAGCAGCTTCGACAGGAATCAGCCCCAGCATTTT
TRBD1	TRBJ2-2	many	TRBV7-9	CASSSTGTGTTGELFF	TGTGCCAGCAGCTCGACCGGGACAGGCACTACCGGGGAGCTGTTTTTT
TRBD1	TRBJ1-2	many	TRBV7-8	CASSPQGTGRHGYTF	TGTGCCAGCAGCCCCCAAGGGACAGGGAGGCATGGCTACACCTTC
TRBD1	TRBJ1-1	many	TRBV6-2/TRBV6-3	CASTTGIFTGGGTEAFF	TGTGCCAGCACGACAGGGATTTTTACAGGGGGCGGCACTGAAGCTTTCTTT
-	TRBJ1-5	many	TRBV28	CASSADSNQPQHF	TGTGCCAGCAGTGCGGACAGTAATCAGCCCCAGCATTTT
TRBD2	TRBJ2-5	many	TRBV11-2	CASSSVTSGQETQYF	TGTGCCAGCAGCTCCGTGACTAGCGGCCAAGAGACCCAGTACTTC
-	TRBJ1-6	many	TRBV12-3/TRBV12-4	CASSPQSVSGSPLHF	TGTGCCAGCAGTCCTCAAAGTGTGAGCGGTTCACCCCTCCACTTT
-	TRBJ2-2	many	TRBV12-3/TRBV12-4	CASSWTENTGELFF	TGTGCCAGCAGTTGGACGGAGAACACCGGGGAGCTGTTTTTT
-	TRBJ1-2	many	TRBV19	CASSPSYRDPSQLYGYTF	TGTGCCAGTAGTCCTTCCTACAGGGATCCCTCTCAACTATATGGCTACACCTTC
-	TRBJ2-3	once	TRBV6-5	CASSRQIPRDTQYF	TGTGCCAGCAGTCGACAGATCCCTAGAGATACGCAGTATTTT
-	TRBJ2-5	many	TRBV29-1	CSVATGQETQYF	TGCAGCGTTGCAACAGGCCAAGAGACCCAGTACTTC
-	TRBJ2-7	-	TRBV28	CASSFRYEQYF	TGTGCCAGCAGTTTCCGCTACGAGCAGTACTTC
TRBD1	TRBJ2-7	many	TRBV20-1	CSANDRDRVTYEQYF	TGCAGTGCCAATGACCGGGACAGGGTAACCTACGAGCAGTACTTC
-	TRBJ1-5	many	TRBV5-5	CASSLPGDSQPQHF	TGTGCCAGCAGCTTGCCCGGGGACTCTCAGCCCCAGCATTTT
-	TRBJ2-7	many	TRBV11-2	CASSLDAVTYEQYF	TGTGCCAGCAGCTTAGATGCGGTTACCTACGAGCAGTACTTC
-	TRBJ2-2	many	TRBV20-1	CSARDARRTGELFF	TGCAGTGCTAGAGATGCGCGGCGCACCGGGGAGCTGTTTTTT
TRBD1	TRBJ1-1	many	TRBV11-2	CASRETGVNTEAFF	TGTGCCAGCAGGGAGACAGGGGTTAACACTGAAGCTTTCTTT
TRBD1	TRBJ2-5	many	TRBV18	CASSPFGQGFVQTQYF	TGTGCCAGCTCACCATTCGGACAGGGGTTCGTGCAGACCCAGTACTTC
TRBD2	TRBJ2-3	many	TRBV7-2	CASSTGTSGGGTDTQYF	TGTGCCAGCAGCACTGGGACTAGCGGGGGGGGAACAGATACGCAGTATTTT
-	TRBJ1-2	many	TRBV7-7	CASSLPAFYGYTF	TGTGCTAGCAGCTTACCAGCTTTCTATGGCTACACCTTC
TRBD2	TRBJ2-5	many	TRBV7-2	CASSFPTSGGYQETQYF	TGTGCCAGCAGCTTCCCGACTAGCGGGGGATACCAAGAGACCCAGTACTTC
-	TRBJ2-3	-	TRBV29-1	CSVEEGGTQYF	TGCAGCGTTGAAGAAGGAGGTACGCAGTATTTT
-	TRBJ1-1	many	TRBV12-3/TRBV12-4	CASSLAHWDTEAFF	TGTGCCAGCAGTTTGGCCCATTGGGACACTGAAGCTTTCTTT
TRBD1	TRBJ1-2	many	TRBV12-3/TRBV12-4	CASRLQGHYGYTF	TGTGCCAGCAGATTACAGGGGCATTATGGCTACACCTTC
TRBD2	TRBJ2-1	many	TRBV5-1	CASSLGGGDSYNEQFF	TGCGCCAGCAGCTTGGGGGGGGGGGACTCCTACAATGAGCAGTTCTTC
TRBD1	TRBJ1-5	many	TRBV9	CASRQAGTGRDPSNQPQHF	TGTGCCAGCAGGCAGGCCGGGACAGGGAGGGACCCTAGCAATCAGCCCCAGCATTTT
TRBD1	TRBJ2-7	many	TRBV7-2	CASSLEQGAGEQYF	TGTGCCAGCAGCTTAGAACAGGGGGCTGGCGAGCAGTACTTC
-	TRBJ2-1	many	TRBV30	CAWGINEQFF	TGTGCCTGGGGAATCAATGAGCAGTTCTTC
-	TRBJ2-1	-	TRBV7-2	CASSFRGGSYNEQFF	TGTGCCAGCAGCTTCCGGGGAGGTTCCTACAATGAGCAGTTCTTC
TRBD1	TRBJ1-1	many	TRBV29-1	CSVSGQGEAFF	TGCAGCGTCAGTGGACAGGGAGAAGCTTTCTTT
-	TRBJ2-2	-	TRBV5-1	CASTLDGATGELFF	TGCGCCAGCACCTTGGACGGAGCCACCGGGGAGCTGTTTTTT
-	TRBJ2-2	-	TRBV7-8	CASTPGGRIGELFF	TGTGCCAGCACCCCAGGGGGGAGAATTGGGGAGCTGTTTTTT
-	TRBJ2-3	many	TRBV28	CASAWQGDTQYF	TGTGCCAGTGCGTGGCAGGGTGATACGCAGTATTTT
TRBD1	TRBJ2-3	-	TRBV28	CASSFTQWEQGRDTQYF	TGTGCCAGCAGTTTCACTCAATGGGAACAGGGGAGAGATACGCAGTATTTT
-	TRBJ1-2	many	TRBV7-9	CASSSNSALSGYTF	TGTGCCAGCAGCTCGAACTCGGCCTTGAGTGGCTACACCTTC
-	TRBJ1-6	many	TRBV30	CAWSAYSRSSYNSPLHF	TGTGCCTGGAGTGCCTACAGTCGTAGCTCCTATAATTCACCCCTCCACTTT
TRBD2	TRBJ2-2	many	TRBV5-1	CASSPGGNTGELFF	TGTGCCAGCAGCCCGGGGGGGAACACCGGGGAGCTGTTTTTT
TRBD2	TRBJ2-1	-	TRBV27	CASSLHGTSGRIVGFGEQFF	TGTGCCAGCAGCCTTCACGGGACTAGCGGGAGGATTGTCGGGTTCGGTGAGCAGTTCTTC
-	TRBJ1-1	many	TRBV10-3	CAISRDVRVNTEAFF	TGTGCCATCAGCCGCGATGTGAGGGTTAACACTGAAGCTTTCTTT
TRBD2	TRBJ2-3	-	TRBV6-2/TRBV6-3	CASRPRGERTDTQYF	TGTGCCAGCAGGCCCCGGGGGGAACGCACAGATACGCAGTATTTT
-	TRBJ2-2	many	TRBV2	CASILGSVTGELFF	TGTGCCAGCATTCTAGGGTCGGTCACCGGGGAGCTGTTTTTT
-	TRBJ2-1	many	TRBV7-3	CASSLTRKSGDEQFF	TGTGCCAGCAGCTTAACCAGGAAATCTGGCGATGAGCAGTTCTTC
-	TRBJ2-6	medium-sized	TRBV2	CASTWGGRSGANVLTF	TGTGCCAGCACCTGGGGCGGTCGCTCTGGGGCCAACGTCCTGACTTTC